These 14 T cell receptor beta chains were all obtained from the same sample, sequenced in a study of blood T cells in healthy people across ages. A sample-barcoded 5' primer and a J-beta primer mix were used in a second PCR of about 7 to 12 cycles. TCRdb re-derived calls from the 5' RACE reads in MiXCR, one entry per CDR3 protein. This table holds hundreds of thousands of distinct CDR3 sequences, about 30% found once. Material: blood. These receptors were taken from a woman at least 80 years old in good health.

In this sample, this clonotype turned up a few times. The chain joins TRBV6-1 to TRBJ2-5, with D perhaps TRBD1 or TRBD2 (5 bases each). CDR1 is MNHNS and CDR2 is SASEGT in the germline V gene. Trimming took 5 bases from V and 11 from J, leaving 15 bases between them. The CDR3 extends over 12 amino acids. The CDR3 DNA sequence: TGTGCCAGCAGTACGTGGGGGAATGAGCAGTACTTC. It translates to CASSTWGNEQYF.

This clonotype has ten or more counts. The J gene is TRBJ2-7, the V gene TRBV19, with 9 positions matching TRBD1. Trimming took 6 bases from V and 0 from J; bases not matched to a gene: 3. The CDR3 length is 14 residues. CDR1 and CDR2 from the germline V gene are LNHDA and SQIVND (reference sequence). The CDR3 DNA reads TGTGCCAGTAGGGGACAGGGAACCTCCTACGAGCAGTACTTC. It codes for CASRGQGTSYEQYF.

This clonotype was found many times. The chain employs TRBV12-3 or TRBV12-4 and TRBJ2-1, with 9 bases aligning to TRBD2. Trimming cost V 2 bases and J 3 bases; bases outside gene matches: 2. This CDR3 is built from 15 residues. The CDR3 here is CASSLLAGIYNEQFF. Written as DNA, the CDR3 is TGTGCCAGCAGTTTACTAGCGGGGATCTACAATGAGCAGTTCTTC.

This clonotype appeared many times. This sequence joins TRBV9 and TRBJ2-1, with D perhaps assigned TRBD1 or TRBD2 (5 bases each). V dropped 4 bases and J dropped 2 bases, with 13 bases sitting between them. CDR3 length equals 15 residues. Germline lookup yields CDR1 SGDLS and CDR2 YYNGEE. CDR3 region: CASSPRDRTYNEQFF. The CDR3 DNA is TGTGCCAGCAGCCCCAGGGACCGGACCTACAATGAGCAGTTCTTC.

This clonotype came up many times. This chain uses TRBV7-2 with TRBJ2-3; D possibly corresponds to TRBD2 (5 bases). V was cut by 5 bases and J by 1 base, with 10 bases left in between. The CDR3 loop spans 14 amino acids. Per the germline V gene, CDR1 is SGHTA and CDR2 is FQGNSA. CDR3 sequence: CASSLVGGTDTQYF. The CDR3 DNA reads as TGTGCCAGCAGCCTCGTCGGGGGCACAGATACGCAGTATTTT.

The sample holds many counts of this clonotype. The chain couples TRBV12-3 or TRBV12-4 to TRBJ1-3; 7 bases are shared with TRBD1. V was clipped by 6 bases and J by 3 bases; unmatched bases: 5. The CDR3 runs to 14 residues. The CDR3 sequence is CASSPSGGGNTIYF. In DNA, the CDR3 is TGTGCCAGCAGCCCGTCAGGGGGTGGAAACACCATATATTTT.

This chain uses TRBV3-1 with TRBJ2-1, with D perhaps assigned TRBD1 or TRBD2 (6 bases each). The CDR3 is 13 amino acids. V shed 4 bases and J shed 13 bases, with 17 bases lying between them. Germline V gene lookup returns CDR1 LGHDT and CDR2 YNNKEL (reference sequence). The CDR3 reads CASSPRGEETQFF. CDR3 in DNA: TGTGCCAGCAGCCCTAGGGGGGAAGAGACCCAGTTCTTC.

At least ten counts were recorded for this clonotype. This chain links TRBV12-3 or TRBV12-4 with TRBJ1-6, with 9 bases that match TRBD1. After removal of 3 bases from V and 7 bases from J, the junction contained 4 bases not matched to a gene. CDR3 size: 15 residues. The CDR3 DNA reads as TGTGCCAGCAGTTTCGGGACAGGGAACAATTCACCCCTCCACTTT. Amino acids: CASSFGTGNNSPLHF.

This clonotype was observed many times. The rearrangement links TRBV10-3 to TRBJ2-5; tentatively, D is TRBD1 (6 bases). The CDR3 is 12 amino acids. Trimming left V 3 bases short and J 5 bases short, with 7 bases between. From germline, CDR1 is ENHRY and CDR2 SYGVKD. CDR3 sequence (DNA): TGTGCCATCAGTGATAGGGGGGAGACCCAGTACTTC. It is translated as CAISDRGETQYF.

This clonotype came up many times. This chain connects TRBV29-1 to TRBJ2-7; TRBD2 aligns across 8 bases. Germline loops: CDR1 SQVTM, CDR2 ANQGSEA. J gave up 0 bases and V 1 base, and 8 bases lay outside the gene matches. This CDR3 is built from 16 residues. The CDR3 sequence: CSVEAPGGTSSYEQYF. The DNA for the CDR3 is TGCAGCGTTGAAGCCCCGGGGGGGACTAGCTCCTACGAGCAGTACTTC.

The gene calls are TRBV5-1 and TRBJ2-3; 9 positions match TRBD2. V gave up 5 bases and J gave up 3 bases; unmatched junction bases: 7. CDR3 length equals 15 residues. Germline V gene sequence: CDR1 SGHRS, CDR2 YFSETQ. Here the CDR3 reads CASRNLAGRTDTQYF. In nucleotides, the CDR3 is TGCGCCAGCAGAAATCTAGCGGGACGGACAGATACGCAGTATTTT.

Comments on this clonotype: Being one base from a much bigger clone, this may be a read error. This chain uses TRBV2 with TRBJ2-5; 9 bases align to TRBD2. The J call may be in error: the DNA end matches TRBJ2-7 better. In germline, CDR1 is SNHLY, CDR2 FYNNEI. This CDR3 has 13 amino acids. CDR3 residues: CASRRGGPNEQYF. CDR3 bases: TGTGCCAGCCGGCGGGGGGGCCCAAACGAGCAGTACTTC.

This clonotype was recorded a few times. The rearrangement uses TRBV6-1 and TRBJ2-4; the D is unclear. The V end lost 5 bases, the J end lost 1 base, and 12 bases lay between the germline ends. The CDR3 spans 15 residues. The germline gives CDR1 MNHNS, CDR2 SASEGT. CDR3 protein: CASSNRGIAKNIQYF. For the CDR3, the DNA is TGTGCCAGCAGTAATCGTGGGATTGCCAAAAACATTCAGTACTTC.

Note on this clonotype: This clone may be a read error of a much larger clone one base away. The V call is TRBV6-5, the J call TRBJ1-4, with unresolved D. CDR3 size: 15 residues. Trimming left V 0 bases short and J 7 bases short, with 12 bases between. Per the germline V gene, CDR1 is MNHEY and CDR2 is SVGAGI. The chain's CDR3 is CASSYSWAASEKLFF. For the CDR3, the DNA is TGTGCCAGCAGTTACTCTTGGGCGGCTAGTGAAAAACTGTTTTTT.